These 18 T cell receptor beta chains were all obtained from the same sample, sequenced in a study of shared clonotypes between healthy human individuals. The data were produced by immunoSEQ multiplex PCR, yet TCRdb's version contains in-frame clones alone and is incomplete. The table shows 550,000 to 800,000 clones, with roughly 91% occurring only once. Sequences were obtained from memory CD8+ T cells from PBMCs. Subset: CD45RO+ cells pooled with CCR7-negative TemRA cells. Receptor source: a man aged 18 to 30 in good health. Some clones in this sample may be carry-over from other donors' samples.

V usage is TRBV9 and J usage is TRBJ1-3; D is uncertain. The CDR3 spans 14 residues. Germline loops: CDR1 SGDLS, CDR2 YYNGEE. Trimming cost V 0 bases and J 4 bases, with 8 bases left between them. The CDR3 DNA reads as TGTGCCAGCAGCGTAGGGATAATGGGAAACACCATATATTTT. It codes for CASSVGIMGNTIYF.

As regards this clone: A much larger clone differs by one base, so this may be a read error. V usage is TRBV28 and J usage is TRBJ2-1; 14 nucleotides line up with TRBD2. Germline V CDR1 and CDR2: MDHEN, SYDVKM. The CDR3 consists of 16 residues. Trimming took 5 bases from V and 6 from J; bases not matched to a gene: 6. The DNA of the CDR3 is TGTGCCAGCAGTGACTCGGGACTAGCGGGAGTCAATGAGCAGTTCTTC. This codes for CASSDSGLAGVNEQFF.

The chain is built from TRBV27 and TRBJ1-2; D possibly corresponds to TRBD1 (5 bases). Trimming removed 5 bases at V and 6 bases at J, with 16 bases between. CDR1 and CDR2 from the germline V gene are MNHEY and SMNVEV (reference sequence). The CDR3 covers 14 residues. As DNA, the CDR3 is TGTGCCAGCAGTCCGCGACAGAGCAACCATGGCTACACCTTC. As protein: CASSPRQSNHGYTF.

The chain has TRBV5-4 and TRBJ2-1; TRBD2 matches at 7 bases. V was pared by 0 bases and J by 13 bases, with 7 bases of the junction left unmatched. CDR1 and CDR2 (germline): SGHNT, YYREEE (reference sequence). This CDR3 contains 13 residues. The CDR3 bases are TGTGCCAGCAGCTTGGAGGGACTATCACCCCAGTTCTTC. Its protein is CASSLEGLSPQFF.

The rearrangement links TRBV28 to TRBJ2-4; the D gene is possibly TRBD2 (5 bases). V lost 7 bases and J lost 2, with 12 bases in between. CDR3 length: 14 amino acids. Germline CDR1 reads MDHEN; CDR2 reads SYDVKM. The CDR3 loop is CASTSRVSKNIQYF. DNA of the CDR3: TGTGCCAGCACATCGCGGGTTTCCAAAAACATTCAGTACTTC.

The chain uses TRBV27 and TRBJ2-7; 8 nucleotides line up with TRBD2. V was pared by 3 bases and J by 2 bases, with 3 bases of the junction left unmatched. The CDR3 has 14 amino acids. Germline V gene data show CDR1 as MNHEY and CDR2 as SMNVEV (reference sequence). DNA for the CDR3: TGTGCCAGCAGTTTTACTAGCGGAACCTACGAGCAGTACTTC. It is translated as CASSFTSGTYEQYF.

The V gene is TRBV7-2, the J gene TRBJ1-2; D might be TRBD1 (6 bases). V lost 1 base to trimming and J lost 7 bases, with 25 bases between them. Germline V lookup: CDR1 SGHTA, CDR2 FQGNSA. The CDR3 has 18 amino acids. The CDR3 here is CASSLDRRGHQGLGGYTF. The CDR3 bases are TGTGCCAGCAGCTTAGATAGGAGGGGACATCAGGGCCTTGGTGGCTACACCTTC.

This clone has only one observation. The CDR3 DNA reads TGTGCCAGTAGTACCATGACAGGGTTCGGCTACACCTTC. Its translation: CASSTMTGFGYTF. The V gene is TRBV19, the J gene TRBJ1-2; TRBD1 agrees at 7 bases. After removal of 4 bases from V and 8 bases from J, the junction contained 7 bases not matched to a gene. Germline lookup yields CDR1 LNHDA and CDR2 SQIVND (reference sequence). The CDR3 totals 13 residues.

This chain links TRBV5-6 with TRBJ2-2; D is undetermined. The CDR3 has 16 residues. Trimming took 4 bases from V and 1 from J, leaving 14 bases between them. Germline V CDR1 and CDR2: SGHDT, YYEEEE. CDR3 coding DNA: TGTGCCAGCAGCGCGCCCGGCGGAGAGAACACCGGGGAGCTGTTTTTT. This gives the protein CASSAPGGENTGELFF.

The chain recombines TRBV6-5 with TRBJ2-7; TRBD1 agrees at 8 bases. This CDR3 is built from 16 residues. Trimming removed 0 bases from V and 3 bases from J; junction bases left unmatched: 7. Per germline, CDR1 MNHEY and CDR2 SVGAGI. For the CDR3, the DNA is TGTGCCAGCAGTTACTCTCAGGGACAGGTTGACTACGAGCAGTACTTC. Residues: CASSYSQGQVDYEQYF.

V is TRBV9 and J is TRBJ2-7; 7 bases line up with TRBD1. Germline CDR1 reads SGDLS; CDR2 reads YYNGEE. J was trimmed by 0 bases and V by 3 bases; bases with no gene match: 3. The CDR3 runs 14 residues. CDR3 bases: TGTGCCAGCAGCGAGGGGGACAGCTCCTACGAGCAGTACTTC. This translates into CASSEGDSSYEQYF.

The chain is built from TRBV27 and TRBJ1-2, with D possibly matching TRBD1 (6 bases). CDR3 length equals 14 residues. Germline V gene data show CDR1 as MNHEY and CDR2 as SMNVEV (reference sequence). V was shortened by 0 bases and J by 4 bases, with 9 bases between the two germline ends. The CDR3 loop is CASSLSDSSYGYTF. The CDR3, as DNA: TGTGCCAGCAGTTTATCGGACAGTAGCTATGGCTACACCTTC.

This clone has a handful of counts. V and J are TRBV5-6 and TRBJ2-2, with D unresolved. V lost 2 bases and J lost 0, with 5 bases in between. Germline V gives CDR1 SGHDT, CDR2 YYEEEE. This CDR3 contains 14 residues. This CDR3 is CASSFPTNTGELFF. The CDR3 coding sequence is TGTGCCAGCAGCTTCCCGACGAACACCGGGGAGCTGTTTTTT.

This clone was detected only once. This sequence joins TRBV27 and TRBJ1-5; weak D call: TRBD1 (6 bases). The CDR3 has 15 residues. CDR1 and CDR2 (germline): MNHEY, SMNVEV (reference sequence). V shed 8 bases and J shed 6 bases, with 20 bases lying between them. The CDR3: CASGLSGGAGQPQHF. The CDR3 DNA reads TGTGCCAGCGGACTTTCGGGGGGCGCGGGTCAGCCCCAGCATTTT.

The CDR3 DNA reads as TGTGCCAGCAGTAGCCAGGGTTATCAAGAGCAGTTCTTC. Translated, it gives CASSSQGYQEQFF. The chain employs TRBV25-1 and TRBJ2-1; D may be TRBD1 (5 bases). Germline V lookup: CDR1 MGHDK, CDR2 SYGVNS. There are 13 residues in the CDR3. The V end was cut by 5 bases, the J end by 10 bases, with 15 bases between.

This chain joins TRBV6-1 and TRBJ2-3; D remains unclear. Germline V CDR1 and CDR2: MNHNS, SASEGT. Trimming cost V 7 bases and J 4 bases, with 3 bases left between them. The CDR3 has 10 residues. CDR3 nucleotides: TGTGCCAGCATATCAGATACGCAGTATTTT. Its protein is CASISDTQYF.

The rearrangement joins TRBV28 to TRBJ2-1; TRBD2 is a possible D gene (6 bases). Germline V gene sequence: CDR1 MDHEN, CDR2 SYDVKM. Between the trimmed V and J ends, which lost 1 base and 4 bases, there was a span of 8 bases. This CDR3 spans 14 amino acids. DNA for the CDR3: TGTGCCAGCAGTTTATACGGGAGATACAATGAGCAGTTCTTC. Translation gives CASSLYGRYNEQFF.

The J gene is TRBJ2-7, the V gene TRBV29-1; 7 positions agree with TRBD2. Trimming removed 8 bases from V and 7 bases from J; junction bases left unmatched: 14. This CDR3 region has 13 residues. Germline V lookup: CDR1 SQVTM, CDR2 ANQGSEA. This CDR3 is CSSLGAGQGEQYF. In nucleotides, the CDR3 is TGCAGCTCCCTCGGAGCGGGGCAGGGTGAGCAGTACTTC.